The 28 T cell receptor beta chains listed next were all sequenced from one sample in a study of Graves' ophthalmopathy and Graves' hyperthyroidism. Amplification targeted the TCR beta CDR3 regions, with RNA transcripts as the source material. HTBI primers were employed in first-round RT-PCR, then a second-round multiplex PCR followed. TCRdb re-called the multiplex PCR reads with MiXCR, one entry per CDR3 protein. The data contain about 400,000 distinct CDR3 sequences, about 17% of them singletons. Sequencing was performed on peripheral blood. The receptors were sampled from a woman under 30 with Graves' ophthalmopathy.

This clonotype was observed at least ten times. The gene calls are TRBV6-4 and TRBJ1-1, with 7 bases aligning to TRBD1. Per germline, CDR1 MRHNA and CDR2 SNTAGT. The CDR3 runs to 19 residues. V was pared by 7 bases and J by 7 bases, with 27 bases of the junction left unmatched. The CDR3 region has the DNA TGTGCCAGCACGGGACAGACCAGGGCGCCCACTGAAGTCGCATATGAAGCTTTCTTT. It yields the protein CASTGQTRAPTEVAYEAFF.

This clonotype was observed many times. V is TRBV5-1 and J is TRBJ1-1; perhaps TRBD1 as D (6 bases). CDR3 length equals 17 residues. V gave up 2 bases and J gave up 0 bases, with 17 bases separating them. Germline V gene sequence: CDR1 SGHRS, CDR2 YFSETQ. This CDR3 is CASSFGGQLFMNTEAFF. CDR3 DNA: TGCGCCAGCAGCTTCGGAGGACAGCTTTTTATGAACACTGAAGCTTTCTTT.

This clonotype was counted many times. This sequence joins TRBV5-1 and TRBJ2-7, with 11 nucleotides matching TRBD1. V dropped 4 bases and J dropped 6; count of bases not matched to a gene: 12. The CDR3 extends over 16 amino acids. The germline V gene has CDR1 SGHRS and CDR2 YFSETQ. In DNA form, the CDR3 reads TGCGCCAGCAGCCCTTCATCCGGGACAGGGGGGATCGAGCAGTACTTC. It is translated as CASSPSSGTGGIEQYF.

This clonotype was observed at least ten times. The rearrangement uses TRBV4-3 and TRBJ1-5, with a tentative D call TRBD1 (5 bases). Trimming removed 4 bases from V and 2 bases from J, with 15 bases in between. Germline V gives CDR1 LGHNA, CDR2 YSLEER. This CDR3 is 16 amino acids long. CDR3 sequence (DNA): TGCGCCAGCAGCCCCCGCAGGGCCCCAGGCAATCAGCCCCAGCATTTT. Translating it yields CASSPRRAPGNQPQHF.

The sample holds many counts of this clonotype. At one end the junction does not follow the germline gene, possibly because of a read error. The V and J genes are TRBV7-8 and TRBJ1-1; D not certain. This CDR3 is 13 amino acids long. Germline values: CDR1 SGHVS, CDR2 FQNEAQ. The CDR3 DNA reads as TGTGCCAGCACCTTATTGCTAGACACTGAAGCTTTCTTT. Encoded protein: CASTLLLDTEAFF.

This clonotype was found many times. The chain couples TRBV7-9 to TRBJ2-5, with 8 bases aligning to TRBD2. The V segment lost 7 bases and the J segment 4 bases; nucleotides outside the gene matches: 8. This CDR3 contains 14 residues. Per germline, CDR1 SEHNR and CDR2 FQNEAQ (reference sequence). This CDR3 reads CASTPGGRRETQYF. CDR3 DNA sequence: TGTGCCAGCACTCCGGGGGGGCGGCGAGAGACCCAGTACTTC.

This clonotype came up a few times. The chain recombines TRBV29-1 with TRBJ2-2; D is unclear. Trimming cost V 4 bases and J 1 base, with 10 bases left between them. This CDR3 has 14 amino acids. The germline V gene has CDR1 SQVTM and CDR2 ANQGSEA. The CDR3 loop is CSVVAGLNTGELFF. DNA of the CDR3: TGCAGCGTTGTAGCAGGTTTGAACACCGGGGAGCTGTTTTTT.

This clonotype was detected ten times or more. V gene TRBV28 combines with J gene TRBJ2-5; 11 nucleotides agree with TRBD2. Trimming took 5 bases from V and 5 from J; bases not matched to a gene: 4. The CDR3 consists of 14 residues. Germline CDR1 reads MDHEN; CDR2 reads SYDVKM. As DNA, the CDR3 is TGTGCCAGCAGTCTATCTAGCGGGGGGGAGACCCAGTACTTC. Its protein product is CASSLSSGGETQYF.

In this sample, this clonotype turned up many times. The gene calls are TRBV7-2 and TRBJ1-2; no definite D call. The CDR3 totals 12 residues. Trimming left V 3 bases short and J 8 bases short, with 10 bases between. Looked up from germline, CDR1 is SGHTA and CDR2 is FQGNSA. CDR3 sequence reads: CASSFPGVGYTF. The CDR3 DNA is TGTGCCAGCAGCTTCCCCGGCGTGGGCTACACCTTC.

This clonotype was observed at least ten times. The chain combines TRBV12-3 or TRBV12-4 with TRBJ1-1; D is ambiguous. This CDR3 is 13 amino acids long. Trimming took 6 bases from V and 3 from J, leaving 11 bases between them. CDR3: CASRNFRDTEAFF. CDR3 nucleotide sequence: TGTGCCAGCAGGAATTTCCGGGACACTGAAGCTTTCTTT.

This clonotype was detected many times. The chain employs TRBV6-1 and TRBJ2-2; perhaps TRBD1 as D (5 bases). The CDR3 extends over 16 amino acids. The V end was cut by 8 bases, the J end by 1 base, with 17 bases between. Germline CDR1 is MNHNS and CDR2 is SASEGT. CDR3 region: CASLGLGEKNTGELFF. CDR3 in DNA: TGTGCCAGCCTGGGGCTTGGGGAAAAGAACACCGGGGAGCTGTTTTTT.

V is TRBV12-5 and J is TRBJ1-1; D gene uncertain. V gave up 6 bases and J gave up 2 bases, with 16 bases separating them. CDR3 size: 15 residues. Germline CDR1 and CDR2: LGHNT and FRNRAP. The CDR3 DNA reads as TGTGCTAGTGGGCTAGACGGACGGCTTAACACTGAAGCTTTCTTT. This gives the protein CASGLDGRLNTEAFF.

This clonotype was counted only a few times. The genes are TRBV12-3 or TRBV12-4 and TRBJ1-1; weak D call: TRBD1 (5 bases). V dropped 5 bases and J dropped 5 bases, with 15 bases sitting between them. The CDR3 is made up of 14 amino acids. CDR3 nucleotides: TGTGCCAGCAGTCAATGGGGGGTTGAAACTGAAGCTTTCTTT. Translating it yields CASSQWGVETEAFF.

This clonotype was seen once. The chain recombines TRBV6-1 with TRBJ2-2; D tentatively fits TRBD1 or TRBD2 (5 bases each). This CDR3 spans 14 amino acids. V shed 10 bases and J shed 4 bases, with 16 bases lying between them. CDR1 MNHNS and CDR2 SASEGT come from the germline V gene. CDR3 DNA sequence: TGTGCCACCGGACCATGGGGGAGCACCGGGGAGCTGTTTTTT. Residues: CATGPWGSTGELFF.

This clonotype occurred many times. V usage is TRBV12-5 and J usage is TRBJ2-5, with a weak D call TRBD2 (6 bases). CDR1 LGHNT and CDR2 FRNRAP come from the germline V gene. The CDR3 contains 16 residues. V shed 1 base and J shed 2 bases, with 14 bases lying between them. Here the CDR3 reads CASGLAGTAGQETQYF. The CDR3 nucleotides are TGTGCTAGTGGTTTGGCCGGGACTGCGGGACAAGAGACCCAGTACTTC.

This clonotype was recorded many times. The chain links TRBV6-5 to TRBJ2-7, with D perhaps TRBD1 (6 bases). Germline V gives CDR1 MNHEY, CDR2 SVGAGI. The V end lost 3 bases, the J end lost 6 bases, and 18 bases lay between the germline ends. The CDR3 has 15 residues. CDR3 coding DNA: TGTGCCAGCAGTTATAATGGACAGTTATTAGCCGAGCAGTACTTC. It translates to CASSYNGQLLAEQYF.

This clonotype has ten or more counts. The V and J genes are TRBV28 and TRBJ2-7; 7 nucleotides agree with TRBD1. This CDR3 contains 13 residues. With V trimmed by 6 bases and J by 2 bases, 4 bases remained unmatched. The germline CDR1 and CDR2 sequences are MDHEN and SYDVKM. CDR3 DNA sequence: TGTGCCAGCAGGACAGGGTTCCCCTACGAGCAGTACTTC. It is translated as CASRTGFPYEQYF.

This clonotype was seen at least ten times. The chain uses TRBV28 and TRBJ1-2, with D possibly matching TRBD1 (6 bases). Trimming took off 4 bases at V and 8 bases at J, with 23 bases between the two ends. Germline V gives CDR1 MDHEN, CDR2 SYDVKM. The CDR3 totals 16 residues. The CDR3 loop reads CASSSNDPGVAGGYTF. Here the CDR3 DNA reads TGTGCCAGCAGTTCGAACGATCCAGGGGTAGCTGGCGGCTACACCTTC.

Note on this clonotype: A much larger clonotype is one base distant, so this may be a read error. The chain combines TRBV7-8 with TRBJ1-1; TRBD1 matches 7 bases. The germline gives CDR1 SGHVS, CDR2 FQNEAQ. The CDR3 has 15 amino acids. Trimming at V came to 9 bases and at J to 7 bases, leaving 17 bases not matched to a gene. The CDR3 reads CARSAQGGSFDEAFF. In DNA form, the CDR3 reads TGTGCCAGAAGCGCCCAGGGGGGCAGTTTTGATGAAGCTTTCTTT.

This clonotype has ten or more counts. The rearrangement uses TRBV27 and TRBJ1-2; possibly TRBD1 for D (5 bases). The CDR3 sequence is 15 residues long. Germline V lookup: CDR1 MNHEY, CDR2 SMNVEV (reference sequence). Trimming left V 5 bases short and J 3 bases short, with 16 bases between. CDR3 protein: CASSGAPLGDYGYTF. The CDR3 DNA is TGTGCCAGCAGTGGGGCCCCCCTGGGGGACTATGGCTACACCTTC.

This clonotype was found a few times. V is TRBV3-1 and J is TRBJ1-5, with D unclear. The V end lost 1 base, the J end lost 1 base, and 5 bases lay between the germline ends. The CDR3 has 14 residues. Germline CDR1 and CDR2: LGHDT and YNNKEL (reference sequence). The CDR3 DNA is TGTGCCAGCAGCCAAGGTGAAAGCAATCAGCCCCAGCATTTT. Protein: CASSQGESNQPQHF. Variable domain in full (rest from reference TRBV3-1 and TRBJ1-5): DTAVSQTPKYLVTQMGNDKSIKCEQNLGHDTMYWYKQDSKKFLKIMFSYNNKELIINETVPNRFSPKSPDKAHLNLHINSLELGDSAVYFCASSQGESNQPQHFGDGTRLSIL.

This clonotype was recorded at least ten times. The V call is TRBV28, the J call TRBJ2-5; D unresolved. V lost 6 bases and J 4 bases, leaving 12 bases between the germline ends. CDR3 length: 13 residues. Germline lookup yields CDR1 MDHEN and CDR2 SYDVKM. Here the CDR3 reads CASSHPSLETQYF. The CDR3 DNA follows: TGTGCCAGCAGCCACCCTTCCTTAGAGACCCAGTACTTC.

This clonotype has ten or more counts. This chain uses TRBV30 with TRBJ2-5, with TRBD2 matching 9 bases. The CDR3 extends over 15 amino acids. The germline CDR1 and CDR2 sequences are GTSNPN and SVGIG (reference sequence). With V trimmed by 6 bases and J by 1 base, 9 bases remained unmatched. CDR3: CACGGLAGLQETQYF. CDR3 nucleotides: TGTGCCTGTGGGGGGCTAGCGGGGCTCCAAGAGACCCAGTACTTC.

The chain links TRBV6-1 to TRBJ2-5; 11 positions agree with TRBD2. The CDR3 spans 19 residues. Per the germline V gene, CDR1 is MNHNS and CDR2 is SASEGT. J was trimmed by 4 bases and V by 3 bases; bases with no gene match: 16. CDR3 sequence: CASSEAIAGTSGQLETQYF. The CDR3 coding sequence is TGTGCCAGCAGTGAGGCGATAGCCGGGACTAGCGGACAGTTAGAGACCCAGTACTTC.

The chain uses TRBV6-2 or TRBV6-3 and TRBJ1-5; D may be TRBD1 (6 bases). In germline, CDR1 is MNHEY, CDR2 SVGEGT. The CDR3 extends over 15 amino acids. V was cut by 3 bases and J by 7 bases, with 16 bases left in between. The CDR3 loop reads CASSYTRGQGQPQHF. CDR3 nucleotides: TGTGCCAGCAGTTATACTCGGGGGCAGGGGCAGCCCCAGCATTTT.

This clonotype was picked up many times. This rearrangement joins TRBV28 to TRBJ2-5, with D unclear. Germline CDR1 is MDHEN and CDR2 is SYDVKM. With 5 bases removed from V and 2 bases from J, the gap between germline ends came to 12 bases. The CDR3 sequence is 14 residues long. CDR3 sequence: CASSPPWRQETQYF. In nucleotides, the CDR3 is TGTGCCAGCAGTCCACCATGGCGTCAAGAGACCCAGTACTTC.

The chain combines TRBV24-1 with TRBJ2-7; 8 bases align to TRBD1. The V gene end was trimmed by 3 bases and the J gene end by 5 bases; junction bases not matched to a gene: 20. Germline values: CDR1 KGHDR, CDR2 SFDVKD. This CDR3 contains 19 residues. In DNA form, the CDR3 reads TGTGCCACCAGTGATCTCCGGGACAGGATACCCTTTGAGGTCCACGAGCAGTACTTC. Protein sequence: CATSDLRDRIPFEVHEQYF.

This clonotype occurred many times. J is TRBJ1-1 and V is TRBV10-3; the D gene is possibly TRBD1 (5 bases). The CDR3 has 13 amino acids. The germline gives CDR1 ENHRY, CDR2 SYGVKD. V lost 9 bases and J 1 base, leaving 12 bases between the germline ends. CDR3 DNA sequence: TGTGCCATGTCCGGGACCGAGAACACTGAAGCTTTCTTT. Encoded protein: CAMSGTENTEAFF.